This T cell receptor (beta chain) was retrieved from a study of tumor-infiltrating lymphocytes in primary liver carcinoma. At the level of the study: These were node-negative, non-metastatic T1-T3 tumors of roughly 4 to 10 cm. Sample counts of productive TCRbeta reads spanned roughly 3.65 to 8 million; these counts were similar across tissue types.

There are 15 residues in the CDR3. Germline CDR1 reads SEHNR; CDR2 reads FQNEAQ (reference sequence). Whole-study findings and limits: Tumor top-250-clone fraction significantly exceeded that of blood (p = 0.039).

For blood RNA, unsorted whole blood served as the source, and germline DNA was extracted too. This clonotype was recorded once. What it recognizes is unknown. Compared with germline, one end of the junction differs, possibly owing to a read error. Starting material of 450 to 550 ng total RNA yielded TCR beta cDNA via a constant-region primer. The TCR beta library was amplified through three nested multiplex PCR rounds in a modified ARM-PCR procedure. The study ran its first two PCR rounds for around 9 cycles each, using TRBV1-TRBV30 forward primers and a C-beta reverse primer. TCRdb independently ran MiXCR on the multiplex PCR reads; one entry per CDR3 protein. In the table there are 250,000 to 400,000 distinct CDR3 sequences, roughly 60% of which are singletons.

The chain has TRBV7-9 and TRBJ2-7; TRBD2 matches 8 bases. The origin of this receptor is a man between 40 and 49 years old with primary liver carcinoma and hepatitis B virus infection. The sample consisted of peripheral blood. For the CDR3, the DNA is TGTGCCGGCAGCTTAGGGGGACTAGAGGGATACGAGCAGTACTTC. Translation: CAGSLGGLEGYEQYF.